Sequencing of this T cell receptor beta chain was carried out in a study of identical twins. Overall study results and limits: Part of the zero-insertion signal could reflect confounding by invariant MAIT and iNKT cells. Fewer insertions characterized abundant cord blood beta clonotypes, whereas memory repertoires showed none.

Only healthy Caucasians were included as donors. This clonotype was seen ten or more times. Its target is not known. Unique molecular identifiers were present on the cDNA, which also gained a universal primer site by template switching. TCRdb used MiXCR to reprocess the 5' RACE reads, holding one entry per CDR3 protein. The sample contains 200,000 to 250,000 distinct CDR3 sequences, 10% to 15% of which appear only once. Looked up from germline, CDR1 is SGHRS and CDR2 is YFSETQ. Trimming shortened V by 4 bases and J by 1 base, and 11 bases separated the two germline ends. This CDR3 spans 14 amino acids. The same sample was also studied in work on yellow fever vaccine responses in identical twins.

The receptor was derived from a woman under 30 in good health. The specimen sequenced was memory (CD45RO+) T cells sorted from blood. The chain carries TRBV5-1 and TRBJ2-5; TRBD2 might be the D (5 bases). CDR3 region: CASSVTDSQETQYF. DNA for the CDR3: TGCGCCAGCAGCGTGACGGACTCCCAAGAGACCCAGTACTTC. Full variable domain (remainder filled in from reference TRBV5-1 and TRBJ2-5): KAGVTQTPRYLIKTRGQQVTLSCSPISGHRSVSWYQQTPGQGLQFLFEYFSETQRNKGNFPGRFSGRQFSNSRSEMNVSTLELGDSALYLCASSVTDSQETQYFGPGTRLLVL.